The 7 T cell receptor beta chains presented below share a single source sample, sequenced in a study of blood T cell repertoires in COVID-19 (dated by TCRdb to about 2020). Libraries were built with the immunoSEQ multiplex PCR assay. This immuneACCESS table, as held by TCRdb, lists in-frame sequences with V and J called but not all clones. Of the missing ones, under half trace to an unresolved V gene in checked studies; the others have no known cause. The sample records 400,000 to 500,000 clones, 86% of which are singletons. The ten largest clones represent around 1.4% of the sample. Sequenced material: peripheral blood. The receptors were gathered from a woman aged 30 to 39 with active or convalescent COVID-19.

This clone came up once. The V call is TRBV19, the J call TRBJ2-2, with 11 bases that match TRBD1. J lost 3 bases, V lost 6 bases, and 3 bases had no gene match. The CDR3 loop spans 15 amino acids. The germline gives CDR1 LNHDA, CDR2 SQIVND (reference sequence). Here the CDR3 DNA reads TGTGCCAGTAGGACGGGACAGGGGGACACCGGGGAGCTGTTTTTT. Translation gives CASRTGQGDTGELFF.

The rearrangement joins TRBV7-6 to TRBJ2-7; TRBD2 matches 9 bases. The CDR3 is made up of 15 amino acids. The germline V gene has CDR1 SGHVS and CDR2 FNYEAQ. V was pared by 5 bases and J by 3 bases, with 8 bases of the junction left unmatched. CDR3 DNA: TGTGCCAGCAGCCCCATAGCGGGAGTAGGCTACGAGCAGTACTTC. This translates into CASSPIAGVGYEQYF.

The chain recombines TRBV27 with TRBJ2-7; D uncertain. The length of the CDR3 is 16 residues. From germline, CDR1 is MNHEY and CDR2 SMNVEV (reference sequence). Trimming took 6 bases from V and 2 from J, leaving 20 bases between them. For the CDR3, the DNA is TGTGCCAGCAGCCCCCCCCGGGTCGCAACCCCCTACGAGCAGTACTTC. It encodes CASSPPRVATPYEQYF.

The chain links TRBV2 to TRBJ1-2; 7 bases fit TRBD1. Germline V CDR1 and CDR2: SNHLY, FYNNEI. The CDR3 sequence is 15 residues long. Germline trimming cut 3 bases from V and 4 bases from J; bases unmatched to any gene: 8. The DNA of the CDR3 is TGTGCCAGCAGTGAGTACAGGGGACCCATCTATGGCTACACCTTC. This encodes CASSEYRGPIYGYTF. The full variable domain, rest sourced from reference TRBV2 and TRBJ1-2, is EPEVTQTPSHQVTQMGQEVILRCVPISNHLYFYWYRQILGQKVEFLVSFYNNEISEKSEIFDDQFSVERPDGSNFTLKIRSTKLEDSAMYFCASSEYRGPIYGYTFGSGTRLTVV.

This CDR3 reads CASSFAGNYGYTF. The CDR3 DNA reads TGTGCCAGCAGTTTCGCAGGGAACTATGGCTACACCTTC. The rearrangement joins TRBV27 to TRBJ1-2; maybe TRBD1 (5 bases). The CDR3 is 13 amino acids. Trimming removed 3 bases from V and 2 bases from J, with 7 bases in between. Germline V gene sequence: CDR1 MNHEY, CDR2 SMNVEV (reference sequence).

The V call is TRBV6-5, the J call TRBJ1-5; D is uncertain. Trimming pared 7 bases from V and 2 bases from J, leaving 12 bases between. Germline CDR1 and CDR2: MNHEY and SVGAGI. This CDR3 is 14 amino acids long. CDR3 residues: CASMAGGGNQPQHF. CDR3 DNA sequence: TGTGCCAGCATGGCAGGAGGAGGCAATCAGCCCCAGCATTTT.

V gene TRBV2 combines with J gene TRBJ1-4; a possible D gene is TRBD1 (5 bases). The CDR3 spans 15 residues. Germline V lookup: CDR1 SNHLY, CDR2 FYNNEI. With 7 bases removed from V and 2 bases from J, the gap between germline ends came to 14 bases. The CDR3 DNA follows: TGTGCCAGCAAAGGGCCGAGACAGACTAATGAAAAACTGTTTTTT. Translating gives CASKGPRQTNEKLFF.